What follows are 25 T cell receptor beta chains derived from one specimen sequenced in a study of T cells expressing NK-cell markers. TCRdb reprocessed the 5' RACE reads, keeping one entry per CDR3 protein, no DNA. The sample table sets out about 380,000 distinct CDR3 sequences. The sequenced material came from blood T cells: a sorted CD56 or NKG2C T cell subset, CD4+ or CD8+ T cells, or bulk PBMC T cells (not recorded which). Receptors originate from a man aged 18-69 years in good health.

The rearrangement links TRBV29-1 to TRBJ2-1; the TCRdb D gene call, TRBD1, has no DNA to confirm it. The CDR3 runs to 15 residues. CDR1 SQVTM and CDR2 ANQGSEA come from the germline V gene. The CDR3 loop reads CSVDDRDRGRNEQFF.

The chain uses TRBV28 and TRBJ1-4; TCRdb indicates TRBD1, and absent DNA this call remains unverified. CDR3 length: 18 residues. CDR1 MDHEN and CDR2 SYDVKM come from the germline V gene. The CDR3 is CASSPSAVPGQGDEKLFF. The whole variable domain, remainder taken from reference TRBV28 and TRBJ1-4, is DVKVTQSSRYLVKRTGEKVFLECVQDMDHENMFWYRQDPGLGLRLIYFSYDVKMKEKGDIPEGYSVSREKKERFSLILESASTNQTSMYLCASSPSAVPGQGDEKLFFGSGTQLSVL.

This chain links TRBV25-1 with TRBJ2-5; TCRdb outputs TRBD1, but without DNA this stays unchecked. The CDR3 covers 15 residues. Germline V gene lookup returns CDR1 MGHDK and CDR2 SYGVNS. The CDR3 is CASSLGGGAMETQYF.

The J gene is TRBJ1-1, the V gene TRBV6-5; without DNA, the TCRdb call of TRBD1 cannot be checked. Germline V lookup: CDR1 MNHEY, CDR2 SVGAGI. The CDR3 length is 12 residues. CDR3 sequence reads: CASSRTGMGAFF.

The chain joins TRBV19 to TRBJ2-4; as DNA is missing, the TRBD2 call by TCRdb cannot be tested. The CDR3 contains 15 residues. Germline values: CDR1 LNHDA, CDR2 SQIVND (reference sequence). The CDR3 reads CASSLGLAGTNIQYF.

The V gene is TRBV6-1, the J gene TRBJ2-3; TCRdb proposes TRBD2, but this gene call is untestable without DNA. From germline, CDR1 is MNHNS and CDR2 SASEGT. The CDR3 extends over 16 amino acids. The chain's CDR3 is CASSGGTSGRGDTQYF.

The chain recombines TRBV28 with TRBJ2-7; TCRdb's assignment of TRBD1 cannot be checked, as there is no DNA. CDR3 length: 15 amino acids. Per the germline V gene, CDR1 is MDHEN and CDR2 is SYDVKM. CDR3 residues: CASSLPQGAVYEQYF.

V is TRBV20-1 and J is TRBJ2-7; the D call of TRBD1 rests on TCRdb alone, since no DNA is present to check it. CDR3 length: 16 amino acids. CDR1 DFQATT and CDR2 SNEGSKA come from the germline V gene (reference sequence). CDR3 sequence reads: CSARPSRGQFSYEQYF.

The V gene is TRBV15, the J gene TRBJ1-4; TCRdb returns TRBD1, unconfirmable since there is no DNA. Germline CDR1 is LNHNV and CDR2 is YYDKDF (reference sequence). The CDR3 has 15 amino acids. The CDR3: CATSGRQGLYEKLFF.

V and J are TRBV3-1 and TRBJ1-1. CDR1 and CDR2 from the germline V gene are LGHDT and YNNKEL (reference sequence). This CDR3 is 12 amino acids long. CDR3 region: CASSQVAEEAFF.

The V gene is TRBV11-1, the J gene TRBJ2-3; checking the TCRdb D call of TRBD2 is not possible without DNA. Germline CDR1 reads SGHAT; CDR2 reads FQDESV (reference sequence). The CDR3 consists of 15 residues. CDR3 sequence reads: CASRKAVGNTDTQYF.

The chain couples TRBV20-1 to TRBJ2-7; TCRdb calls TRBD1, which cannot be checked without DNA. This CDR3 is built from 13 residues. Germline-derived CDR1 and CDR2 are DFQATT and SNEGSKA (reference sequence). The CDR3 is CSAAGQGGYEQYF.

The chain couples TRBV12-3 or TRBV12-4 to TRBJ1-1; the D call of TRBD1 rests on TCRdb alone, since no DNA is present to check it. The length of the CDR3 is 18 residues. CDR3 region: CASSSRGGQGFAGTEAFF.

This chain links TRBV2 with TRBJ1-1. There are 13 residues in the CDR3. Germline loops: CDR1 SNHLY, CDR2 FYNNEI. Here the CDR3 reads CASTRTSNTEAFF. Supplemented by reference TRBV2 and TRBJ1-1, the full variable domain reads EPEVTQTPSHQVTQMGQEVILRCVPISNHLYFYWYRQILGQKVEFLVSFYNNEISEKSEIFDDQFSVERPDGSNFTLKIRSTKLEDSAMYFCASTRTSNTEAFFGQGTRLTVV.

The chain carries TRBV6-2 or TRBV6-3 and TRBJ2-7; TCRdb lists TRBD1, though no DNA is available to test this call. This CDR3 is 17 amino acids long. Germline loops: CDR1 MNHEY, CDR2 SVGEGT. The CDR3 is CASRDGLYRDRSYEQYF.

CDR3 protein: CASSVSDTKNIQYF. This sequence joins TRBV9 and TRBJ2-4; the D gene TCRdb calls, TRBD1, cannot be checked with no DNA. Germline CDR1 SGDLS, CDR2 YYNGEE. There are 14 residues in the CDR3.

The V call is TRBV5-1, the J call TRBJ2-1. Germline CDR1 is SGHRS and CDR2 is YFSETQ. The CDR3 has 15 residues. The CDR3 reads CASSLSGSTYNEQFF.

This CDR3 reads CASSLSAGRTYNEQFF. This chain joins TRBV7-3 and TRBJ2-1; TCRdb's D call, TRBD1, is unchecked because there is no DNA. Germline CDR1 and CDR2: SGHTA and FQGTGA. The CDR3 is made up of 16 amino acids.

The J gene is TRBJ2-3, the V gene TRBV4-2; no DNA is available, so the TRBD2 call from TCRdb remains unchecked. CDR1 is LGHNA and CDR2 is YNFKEQ in the germline V gene. The CDR3 consists of 15 residues. This CDR3 reads CASSLSGGAEDTQYF.

The V call is TRBV5-5, the J call TRBJ2-7; the TRBD1 assignment by TCRdb is unverifiable without DNA. Germline V lookup: CDR1 SGHKS, CDR2 YYEKEE (reference sequence). There are 15 residues in the CDR3. The CDR3 is CASSLEMVGGREQYF. The variable domain in full, with the rest retrieved from reference TRBV5-5 and TRBJ2-7, is DAGVTQSPTHLIKTRGQQVTLRCSPISGHKSVSWYQQVLGQGPQFIFQYYEKEERGRGNFPDRFSARQFPNYSSELNVNALLLGDSALYLCASSLEMVGGREQYFGPGTRLTVT.

The V call is TRBV12-3 or TRBV12-4, the J call TRBJ1-1. This CDR3 has 12 residues. The CDR3 loop is CASSLGSPNAFF.

The gene calls are TRBV18 and TRBJ2-7. This CDR3 is built from 14 residues. Germline assignment: CDR1 KGHSH and CDR2 LQKENI. The CDR3 sequence: CASSPQDGNYEQYF.

V gene TRBV12-3 or TRBV12-4 combines with J gene TRBJ2-3; TCRdb's D call of TRBD2 is untestable without DNA. The CDR3 consists of 16 residues. CDR3: CASSLVGGGSTDTQYF.

Here the CDR3 reads CSATLRGGTSNQPQHF. The chain couples TRBV20-1 to TRBJ1-5; there is no DNA to check the TCRdb D call of TRBD1. The length of the CDR3 is 16 residues. Germline CDR1 and CDR2: DFQATT and SNEGSKA (reference sequence).

V gene TRBV11-1 combines with J gene TRBJ1-2. Germline V CDR1 and CDR2: SGHAT, FQDESV (reference sequence). The CDR3 totals 18 residues. The CDR3 reads CASSTYGLPEDSAYGYTF.